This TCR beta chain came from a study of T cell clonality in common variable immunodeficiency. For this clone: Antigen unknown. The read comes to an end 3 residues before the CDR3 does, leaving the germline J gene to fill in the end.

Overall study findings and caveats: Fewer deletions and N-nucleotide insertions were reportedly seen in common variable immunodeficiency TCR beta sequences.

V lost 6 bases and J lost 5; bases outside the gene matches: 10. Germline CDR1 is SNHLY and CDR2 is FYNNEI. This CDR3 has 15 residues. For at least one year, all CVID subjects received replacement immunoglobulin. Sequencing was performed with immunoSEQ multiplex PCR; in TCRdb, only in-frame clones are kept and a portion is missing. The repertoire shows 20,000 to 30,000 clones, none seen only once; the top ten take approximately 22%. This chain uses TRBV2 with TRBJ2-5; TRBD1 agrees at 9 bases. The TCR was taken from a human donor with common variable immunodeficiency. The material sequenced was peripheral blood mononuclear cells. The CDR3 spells CASRKPGQGPETQYF. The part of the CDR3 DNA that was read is TGTGCCAGCAGGAAACCGGGACAGGGTCCGGAGACC.